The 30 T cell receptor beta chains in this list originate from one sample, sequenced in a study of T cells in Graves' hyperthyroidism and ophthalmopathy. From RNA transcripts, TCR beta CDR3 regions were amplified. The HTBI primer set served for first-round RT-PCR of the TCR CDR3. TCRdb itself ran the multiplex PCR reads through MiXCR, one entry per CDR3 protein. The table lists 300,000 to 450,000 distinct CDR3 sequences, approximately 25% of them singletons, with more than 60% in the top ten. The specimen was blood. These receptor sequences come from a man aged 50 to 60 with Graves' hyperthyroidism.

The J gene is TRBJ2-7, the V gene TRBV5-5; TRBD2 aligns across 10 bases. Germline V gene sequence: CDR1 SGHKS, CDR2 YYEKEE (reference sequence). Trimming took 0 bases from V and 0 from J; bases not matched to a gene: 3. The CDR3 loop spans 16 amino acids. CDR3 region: CASSLGLAGASYEQYF. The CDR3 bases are TGTGCCAGCAGCTTGGGTCTAGCGGGGGCCTCCTACGAGCAGTACTTC.

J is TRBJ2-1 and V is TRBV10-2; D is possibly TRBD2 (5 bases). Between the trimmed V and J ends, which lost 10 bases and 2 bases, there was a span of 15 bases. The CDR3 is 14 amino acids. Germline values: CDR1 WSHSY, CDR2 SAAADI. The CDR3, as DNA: TGCGCCACCCTCGAGGGCTCTGCCTACAATGAGCAGTTCTTC. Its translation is CATLEGSAYNEQFF.

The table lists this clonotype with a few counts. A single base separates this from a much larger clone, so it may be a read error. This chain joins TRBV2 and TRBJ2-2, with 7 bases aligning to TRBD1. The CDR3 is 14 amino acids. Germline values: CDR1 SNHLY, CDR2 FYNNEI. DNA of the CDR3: TGTGCCAGCAAGGGGACAGTGAACACCGGGAAGCTGTTTTTT. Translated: CASKGTVNTGKLFF.

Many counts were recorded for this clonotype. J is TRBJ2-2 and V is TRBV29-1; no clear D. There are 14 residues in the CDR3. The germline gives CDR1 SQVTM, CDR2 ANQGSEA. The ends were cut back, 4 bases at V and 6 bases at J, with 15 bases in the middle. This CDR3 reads CSVARALNSGELFF. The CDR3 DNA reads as TGCAGCGTTGCTCGGGCCCTTAATTCCGGGGAGCTGTTTTTT.

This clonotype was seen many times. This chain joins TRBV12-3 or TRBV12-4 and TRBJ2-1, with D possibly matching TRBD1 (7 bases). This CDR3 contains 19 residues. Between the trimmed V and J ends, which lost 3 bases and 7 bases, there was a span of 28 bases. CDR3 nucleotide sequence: TGTGCCAGCAGTTTTTATATTGGAGGGGGCGTATTTGGTAGGAATGAGCAGTTCTTC. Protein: CASSFYIGGGVFGRNEQFF.

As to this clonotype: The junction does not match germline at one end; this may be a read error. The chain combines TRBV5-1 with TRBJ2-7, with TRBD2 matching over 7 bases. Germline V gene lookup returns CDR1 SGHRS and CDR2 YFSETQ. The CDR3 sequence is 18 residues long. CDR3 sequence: CASSTPLIRGVRVYEQYF. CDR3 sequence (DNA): TGTGCCAGTAGCACCCCGCTTATTCGGGGGGTTCGGGTCTACGAGCAGTACTTC.

CDR3 nucleotide sequence: TGTGCCAGCAGTGGGGGCAGGGCAGCGGATACGCAGTATTTT. Translating gives CASSGGRAADTQYF. This chain joins TRBV2 and TRBJ2-3, with D possibly TRBD1 on 5 matching bases. Trimming stripped 4 bases from V and 6 bases from J, with 14 bases between. This CDR3 is 14 amino acids long. CDR1 is SNHLY and CDR2 is FYNNEI in the germline V gene. Looking up the rest from reference TRBV2 and TRBJ2-3 gives the full variable domain: EPEVTQTPSHQVTQMGQEVILRCVPISNHLYFYWYRQILGQKVEFLVSFYNNEISEKSEIFDDQFSVERPDGSNFTLKIRSTKLEDSAMYFCASSGGRAADTQYFGPGTRLTVL.

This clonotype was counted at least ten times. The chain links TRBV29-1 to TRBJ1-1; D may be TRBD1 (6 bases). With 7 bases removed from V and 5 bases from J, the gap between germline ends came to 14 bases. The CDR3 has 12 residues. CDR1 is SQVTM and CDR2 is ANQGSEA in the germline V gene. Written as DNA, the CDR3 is TGCAGCGCCGGAATCCAGGGGACTGAAGCTTTCTTT. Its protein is CSAGIQGTEAFF.

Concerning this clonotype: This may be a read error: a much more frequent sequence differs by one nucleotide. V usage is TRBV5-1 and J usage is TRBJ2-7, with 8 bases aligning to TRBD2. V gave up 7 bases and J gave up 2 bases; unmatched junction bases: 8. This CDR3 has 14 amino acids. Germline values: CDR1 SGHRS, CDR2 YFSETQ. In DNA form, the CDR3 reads TGCGCCAGCGCCAGCGGGGGTAATACCTACGAGCAGTACTTC. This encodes CASASGGNTYEQYF.

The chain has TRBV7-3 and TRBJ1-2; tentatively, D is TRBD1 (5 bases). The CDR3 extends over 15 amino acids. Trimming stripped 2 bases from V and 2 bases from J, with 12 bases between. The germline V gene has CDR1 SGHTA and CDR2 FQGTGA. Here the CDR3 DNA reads TGTGCCAGCAGCTTACACGACAGCGCAAACTATGGCTACACCTTC. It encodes CASSLHDSANYGYTF.

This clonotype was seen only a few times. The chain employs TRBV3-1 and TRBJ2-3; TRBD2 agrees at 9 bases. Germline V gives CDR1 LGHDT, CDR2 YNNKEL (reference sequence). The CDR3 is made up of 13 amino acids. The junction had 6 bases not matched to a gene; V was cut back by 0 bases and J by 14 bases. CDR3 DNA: TGTGCCAGCAGCCAAGAGGCCGGGACTAGCCGGTATTTT. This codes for CASSQEAGTSRYF.

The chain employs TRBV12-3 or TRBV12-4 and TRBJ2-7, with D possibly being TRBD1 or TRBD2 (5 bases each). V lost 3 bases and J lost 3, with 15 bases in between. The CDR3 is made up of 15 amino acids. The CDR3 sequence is CASSLGGTGFYEQYF. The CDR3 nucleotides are TGTGCCAGCAGTTTGGGTGGGACGGGTTTCTACGAGCAGTACTTC.

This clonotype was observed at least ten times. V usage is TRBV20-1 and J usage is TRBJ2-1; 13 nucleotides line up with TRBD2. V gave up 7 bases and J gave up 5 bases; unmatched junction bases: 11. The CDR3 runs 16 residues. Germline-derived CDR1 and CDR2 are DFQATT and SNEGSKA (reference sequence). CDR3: CSGGLTSGRVNNEQFF. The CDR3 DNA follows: TGCAGTGGAGGGCTAACTAGCGGGAGGGTCAACAATGAGCAGTTCTTC.

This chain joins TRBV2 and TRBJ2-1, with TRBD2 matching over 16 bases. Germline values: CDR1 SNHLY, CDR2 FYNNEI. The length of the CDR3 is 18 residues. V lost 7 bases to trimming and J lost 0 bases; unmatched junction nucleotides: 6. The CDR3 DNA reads TGTGCCAGCATTGGGACTAGCGGGGGGGAAAGCTCCTACAATGAGCAGTTCTTC. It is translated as CASIGTSGGESSYNEQFF.

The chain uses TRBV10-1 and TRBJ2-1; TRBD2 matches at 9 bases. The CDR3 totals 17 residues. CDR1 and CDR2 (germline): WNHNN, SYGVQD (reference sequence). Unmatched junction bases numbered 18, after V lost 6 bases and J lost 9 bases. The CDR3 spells CASSATGSGRGIGEQFF. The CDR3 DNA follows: TGCGCCAGCAGCGCAACCGGTAGCGGGAGAGGGATTGGTGAGCAGTTCTTC.

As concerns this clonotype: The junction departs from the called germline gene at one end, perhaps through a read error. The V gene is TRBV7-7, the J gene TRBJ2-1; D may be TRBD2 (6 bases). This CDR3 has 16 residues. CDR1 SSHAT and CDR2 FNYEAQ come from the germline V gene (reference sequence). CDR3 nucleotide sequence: TGTGCTAGCAGCTTAGAACCGGGAGCCTCCTACAATGAGCAGTTCTTC. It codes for CASSLEPGASYNEQFF.

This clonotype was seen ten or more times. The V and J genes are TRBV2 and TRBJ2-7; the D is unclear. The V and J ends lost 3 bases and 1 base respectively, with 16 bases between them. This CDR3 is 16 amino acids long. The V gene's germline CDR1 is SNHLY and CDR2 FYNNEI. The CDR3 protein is CASSDLPGRSSYEQYF. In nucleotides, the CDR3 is TGTGCCAGCAGTGATCTCCCAGGACGGTCGTCCTACGAGCAGTACTTC.

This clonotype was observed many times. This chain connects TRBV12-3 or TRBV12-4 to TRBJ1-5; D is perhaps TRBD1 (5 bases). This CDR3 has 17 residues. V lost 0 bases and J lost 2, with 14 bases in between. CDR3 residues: CASSLAMGRPGNQPQHF. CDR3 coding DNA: TGTGCCAGCAGTTTAGCGATGGGACGGCCTGGCAATCAGCCCCAGCATTTT.

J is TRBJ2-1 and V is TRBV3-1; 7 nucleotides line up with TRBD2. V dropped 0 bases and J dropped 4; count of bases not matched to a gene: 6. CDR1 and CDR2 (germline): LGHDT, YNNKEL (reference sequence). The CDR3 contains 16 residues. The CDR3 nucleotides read TGTGCCAGCAGCCAAGATTGGGCTAGCGGTTACAATGAGCAGTTCTTC. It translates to CASSQDWASGYNEQFF.

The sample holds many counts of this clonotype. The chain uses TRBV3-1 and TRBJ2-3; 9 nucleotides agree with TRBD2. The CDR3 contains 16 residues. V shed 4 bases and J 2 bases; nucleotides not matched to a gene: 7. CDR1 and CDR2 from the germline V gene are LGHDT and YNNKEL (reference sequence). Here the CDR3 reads CASSLRSGGFTDTQYF. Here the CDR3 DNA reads TGTGCCAGCAGCCTACGGAGCGGGGGGTTCACAGATACGCAGTATTTT.

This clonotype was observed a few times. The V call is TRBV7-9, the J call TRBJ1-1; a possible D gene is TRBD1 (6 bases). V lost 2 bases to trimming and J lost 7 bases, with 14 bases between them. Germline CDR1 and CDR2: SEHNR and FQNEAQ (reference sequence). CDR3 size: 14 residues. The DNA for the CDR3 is TGTGCCAGCAGCTTACACGAAACAGGGTTTGAAGCTTTCTTT. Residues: CASSLHETGFEAFF.

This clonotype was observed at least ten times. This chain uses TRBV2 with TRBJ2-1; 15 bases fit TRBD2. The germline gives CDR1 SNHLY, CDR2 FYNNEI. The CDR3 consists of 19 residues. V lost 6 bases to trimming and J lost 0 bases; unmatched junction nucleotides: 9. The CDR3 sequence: CASRAGTSGGTLSYNEQFF. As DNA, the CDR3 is TGTGCCAGCAGAGCCGGGACTAGCGGGGGGACCCTCTCCTACAATGAGCAGTTCTTC. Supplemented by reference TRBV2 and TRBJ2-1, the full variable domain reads EPEVTQTPSHQVTQMGQEVILRCVPISNHLYFYWYRQILGQKVEFLVSFYNNEISEKSEIFDDQFSVERPDGSNFTLKIRSTKLEDSAMYFCASRAGTSGGTLSYNEQFFGPGTRLTVL.

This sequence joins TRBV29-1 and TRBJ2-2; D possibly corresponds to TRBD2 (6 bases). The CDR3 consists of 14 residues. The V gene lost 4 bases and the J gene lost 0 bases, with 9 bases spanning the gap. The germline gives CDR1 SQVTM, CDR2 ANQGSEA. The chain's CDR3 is CSVVGEANTGELFF. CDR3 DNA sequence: TGCAGCGTTGTAGGGGAGGCGAACACCGGGGAGCTGTTTTTT.

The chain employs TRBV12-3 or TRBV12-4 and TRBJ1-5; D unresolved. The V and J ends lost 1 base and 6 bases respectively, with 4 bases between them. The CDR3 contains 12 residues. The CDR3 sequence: CASSLDTQPQHF. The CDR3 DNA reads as TGTGCCAGCAGTTTAGACACTCAGCCCCAGCATTTT.

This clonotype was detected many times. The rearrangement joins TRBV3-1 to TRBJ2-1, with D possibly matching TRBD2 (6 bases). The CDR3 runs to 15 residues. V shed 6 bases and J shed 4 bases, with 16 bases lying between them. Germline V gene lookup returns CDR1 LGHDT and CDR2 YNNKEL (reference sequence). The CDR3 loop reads CASRRGRAPYNEQFF. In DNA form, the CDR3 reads TGTGCCAGCAGGCGGGGACGGGCTCCTTACAATGAGCAGTTCTTC.

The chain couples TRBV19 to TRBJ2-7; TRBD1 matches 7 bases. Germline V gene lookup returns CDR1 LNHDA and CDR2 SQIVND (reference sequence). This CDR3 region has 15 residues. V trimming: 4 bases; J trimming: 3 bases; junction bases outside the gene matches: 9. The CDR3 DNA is TGTGCCAGTAGTAGGTGGGACAGCAACGACTACGAGCAGTACTTC. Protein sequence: CASSRWDSNDYEQYF.

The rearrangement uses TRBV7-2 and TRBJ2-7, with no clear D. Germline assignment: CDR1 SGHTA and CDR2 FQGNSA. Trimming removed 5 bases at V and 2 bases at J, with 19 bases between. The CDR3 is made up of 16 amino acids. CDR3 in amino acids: CASSQESVLNPYEQYF. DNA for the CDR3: TGTGCCAGCAGCCAAGAGTCTGTACTCAACCCCTACGAGCAGTACTTC.

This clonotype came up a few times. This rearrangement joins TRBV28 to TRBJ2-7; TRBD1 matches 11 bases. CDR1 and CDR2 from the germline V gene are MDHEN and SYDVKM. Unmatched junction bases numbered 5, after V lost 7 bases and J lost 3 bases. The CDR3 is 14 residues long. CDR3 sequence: CASTPGTGGYEQYF. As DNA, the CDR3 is TGTGCCAGCACCCCTGGGACAGGGGGCTACGAGCAGTACTTC.

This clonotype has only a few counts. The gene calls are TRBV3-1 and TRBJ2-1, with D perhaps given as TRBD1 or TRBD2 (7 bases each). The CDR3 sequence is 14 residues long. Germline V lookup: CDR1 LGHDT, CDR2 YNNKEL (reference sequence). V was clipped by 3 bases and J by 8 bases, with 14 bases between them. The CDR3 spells CASSHQGEGDEQFF. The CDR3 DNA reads TGTGCCAGCAGCCACCAGGGGGAGGGCGATGAGCAGTTCTTC.

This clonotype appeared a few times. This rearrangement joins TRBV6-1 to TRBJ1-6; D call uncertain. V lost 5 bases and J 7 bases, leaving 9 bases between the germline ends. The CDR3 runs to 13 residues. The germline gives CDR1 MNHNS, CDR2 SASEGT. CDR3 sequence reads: CASSYAENSPLHF. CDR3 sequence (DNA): TGTGCCAGCAGTTACGCGGAAAATTCACCCCTCCACTTT.